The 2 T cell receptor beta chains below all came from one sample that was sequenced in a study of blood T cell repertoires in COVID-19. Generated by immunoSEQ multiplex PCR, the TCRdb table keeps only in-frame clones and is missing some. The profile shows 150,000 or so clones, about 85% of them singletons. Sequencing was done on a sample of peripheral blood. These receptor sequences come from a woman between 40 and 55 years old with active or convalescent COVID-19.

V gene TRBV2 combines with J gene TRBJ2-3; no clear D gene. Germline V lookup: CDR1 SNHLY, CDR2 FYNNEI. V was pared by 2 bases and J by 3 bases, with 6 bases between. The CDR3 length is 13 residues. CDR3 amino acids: CASSEPFTDTQYF. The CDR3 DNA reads TGTGCCAGCAGTGAACCGTTTACAGATACGCAGTATTTT. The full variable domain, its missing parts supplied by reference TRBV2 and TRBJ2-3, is EPEVTQTPSHQVTQMGQEVILRCVPISNHLYFYWYRQILGQKVEFLVSFYNNEISEKSEIFDDQFSVERPDGSNFTLKIRSTKLEDSAMYFCASSEPFTDTQYFGPGTRLTVL.

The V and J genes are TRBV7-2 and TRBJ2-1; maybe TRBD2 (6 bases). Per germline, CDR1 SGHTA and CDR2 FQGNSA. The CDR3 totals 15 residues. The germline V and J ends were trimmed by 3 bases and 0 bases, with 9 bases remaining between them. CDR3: CASSFSGNSYNEQFF. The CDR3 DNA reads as TGTGCCAGCAGCTTTAGCGGCAACTCCTACAATGAGCAGTTCTTC.